Listed here is a single T cell receptor beta chain. As yet, its antigen is unknown. This may stem from a read error, because a much larger clone lies one nucleotide away. Multiplex PCR with 32 V and 13 J primers amplified TCR beta CDR3. TCRdb itself ran the multiplex PCR reads through MiXCR, one entry per CDR3 protein. Among over 20,000 distinct CDR3 sequences, about 30% were seen once, and the ten largest hold roughly 4.5%. The entry originates in a study of immune heterogeneity within non-small cell lung tumors. Study as a whole: There was 1 tumor not otherwise specified, along with approximately 9 non-squamous carcinomas and several squamous cell carcinomas. The study, taken as a whole, reports: Largely different high-frequency T-cell receptor beta clonotypes were found between individual patients.

Genomic DNA extracted from bulk tumor tissue served as template. A total of 450 to 700 ng was used per sample. Biopsy collection occurred during surgery, with several far-apart biopsies per primary tumor. Patients with untreated, newly diagnosed non-small cell lung cancer underwent curative surgery. All donors had received a new diagnosis of non-small cell lung cancer and were undergoing surgery with curative intent. The CDR3 has 19 amino acids. Looked up from germline, CDR1 is SGHVS and CDR2 is FQNEAQ. The receptor's source is a man aged 35-49 years with non-small cell lung cancer. This rearrangement joins TRBV7-8 to TRBJ2-2; TRBD1 matches at 8 bases. Sequencing used lung tumor tissue. The CDR3 loop reads CVSSLTFRGRNANTGELFF. The CDR3 nucleotides are TGTGTCAGCAGCCTCACTTTCAGGGGGCGAAACGCGAACACCGGGGAGCTGTTTTTT.